Listed here is a single T cell receptor beta chain. There are many counts of this clonotype. No cognate antigen has been identified for it. The junction differs from germline at one of its ends, possibly a read error. This sample is drawn from a study of T cells in Graves' hyperthyroidism and ophthalmopathy (dated by TCRdb to the late 2010s). For the wider study: Peripheral blood was sampled at the time of initial diagnosis, prior to any treatment. TCR V-J signatures able to tell the groups apart were searched for in a discovery cohort of 90 to 100 patients, of whom approximately 40 had Graves' ophthalmopathy and more than 55 had stable Graves' hyperthyroidism. An independent validation cohort of some 18 hyperthyroidism patients and about 15 patients who later progressed to ophthalmopathy tested prospective prediction of ophthalmopathy. The 100 discovery patients were randomly divided into training and test sets at a 7:3 ratio. In addition, the study compared T-cell repertoires in thyroid tissue and in blood from roughly 6 Graves' hyperthyroidism patients. After blood sampling, hyperthyroidism patients were treated with methimazole at a starting dose of 30 mg daily, and ophthalmopathy patients were treated with high-dose intravenous methylprednisolone. The paper describes TCR Vbeta CDR3 sequencing of 135 peripheral blood samples, made up of some 40 ophthalmopathy patients, 70 to 75 hyperthyroidism patients and 17 progressor patients.

TCR beta CDR3 regions were amplified from RNA transcripts. The TCR CDR3 was subjected to a first round of RT-PCR using the HTBI primer set and the Qiagen OneStep RT-PCR kit. A second multiplex PCR round built the libraries, followed by size selection and purification. Paired-end sequencing of the libraries was performed with 100 bp reads on an Illumina HiSeq2000. The source study handled its data this way. SOAPnuke was used to process the raw data, with reads discarded if the reads contained adapters or uncalled bases, had a mean Phred below 15, or lacked an exact constant-primer or identifier match. High-quality paired reads were merged using COPE v1.2.5, and each unique nucleotide sequence was defined as a clonotype. Clonotypes were aligned to IMGT TRBV, TRBD and TRBJ reference segments using MiTCR v1.1. Only V-J combinations with frequency above 0.0001, covering approximately 99% of repertoires, were analysed. The TCS score was defined as the ratio of F50 (clonal expansion) to E x V (chaos), calculated using BLOSUM62-based TCRdist between CDR3 peptides within each V-J. Welch's t-statistics and random forest reduced roughly 530 V-J features to 13, which were used in a naive Bayes classifier (R e1071). In-frame beta chains were kept once TCRdb had trimmed the public reads at Q25 with fastp and called clones with MiXCR. Under each unique CDR3 protein, matching rows form one entry showing the most common genes and DNA. The V and J calls and clone size are TCRdb's, not the authors'. Here the sample has 490,000 or so distinct CDR3 sequences; 15% to 20% occur a single time. The top ten clones comprise around 32% of the sample.

In the ophthalmopathy patients, disease was moderately to severely active, with a Clinical Activity Score of 3 or more, a NOSPECS grade of 4 or more, and a duration of less than 3 months. Exclusion was applied to patients with uncontrolled infections, other autoimmune diseases, pregnancy or lactation. Diagnoses were based on clinical symptoms, serum thyroxine and TRAb, thyroid ultrasound and orbital computed tomography. PBMCs were separated from about 10 ml of fresh peripheral blood using Ficoll-Paque density gradient centrifugation. Total RNA was extracted with Trizol reagent, and quality was checked on an Agilent 2100 Bioanalyzer. Overall study outcomes, separate from this receptor: No statistical method was used to set the sample size in advance, and investigators knew the group allocation. Most expanded thyroid clonotypes (frequency above 0.001) were also found in blood, which suggests that blood repertoires may mirror thyroid immune responses. In cross-validation, a model built on a 13 V-J signature told ophthalmopathy apart from stable hyperthyroidism with 87.88% sensitivity and roughly 82% specificity, and in testing the same model reached 80%/75%. In validation, the model predicted progression to ophthalmopathy a median of around six months before onset, with about 67% sensitivity and roughly 73% specificity.

CDR1 and CDR2, per the germline V gene (reference sequence), are DFQATT and SNEGSKA. Its CDR3 holds 12 amino acids, cysteine through phenylalanine. Only CDR3 DNA remains: 36 bases, in frame from the first base. The clonotype comes from a woman in her 30s with Graves' ophthalmopathy. This chain joins TRBV20-1 to TRBJ2-5; TRBD2 fits 10 bases in the junction. The sequencing input was blood. CDR3 reads: CSPSGSMETQYF. The bases are TGCAGTCCTAGCGGGAGTATGGAGACCCAGTACTTC.